Given below is one TCR beta chain in context. A case of COVID-19 had been met by exposed participants within 2 weeks before study entry. The V gene lost 4 bases and the J gene lost 6 bases, with 10 bases spanning the gap. Germline CDR1 is LGHDT and CDR2 is YNNKEL (reference sequence). This CDR3 region has 13 residues. The data derive from a study of blood T cell repertoires in COVID-19. Study-level information: The origin of the acute and convalescent COVID-19 samples was the United States, Italy and Spain.

The protocol was immunoSEQ multiplex PCR, while the TCRdb copy is restricted to in-frame clones and leaves out a portion. The table includes approximately 220,000 clones, around 89% detected once. The receptor was derived from a young man who had been exposed to COVID-19. Sequencing input: PBMCs or T cells enriched from blood (not recorded which). This chain links TRBV3-1 (or the pseudogene TRBV3-2) with TRBJ2-1; D not certain. Here the CDR3 reads CASSPMRLNEQFF. CDR3 nucleotides: TGTGCCAGCAGCCCCATGCGCCTCAATGAGCAGTTCTTC.